Sequencing of this TCR beta chain was carried out in a study of blood T cell repertoires in COVID-19. The overall study: Italy, Spain and the United States were the sources of the convalescent and acute COVID-19 samples. PBMCs, B-cell-depleted T cells, or T cells provided the cDNA or gDNA that made up the material.

As handled by the study authors: The authors estimated nucleated cell counts from reference gene primer amplification. The table came from immunoSEQ multiplex PCR; TCRdb's copy has only in-frame clones and leaves some out. V and J calls and clone size follow that table, whereas D and trimming were derived from the DNA. The data show more than 200,000 clones, 80% to 90% seen once. Germline lookup yields CDR1 WSHSY and CDR2 SAAADI. The CDR3 has 16 amino acids. The ends lost 2 bases at V and 13 bases at J; junction bases unmatched: 14. The clonotype was recovered from a man aged 25-45 years with active or convalescent COVID-19. The chain carries TRBV10-2 and TRBJ2-1; the match to TRBD1 covers 10 bases. The sample was peripheral blood. The CDR3 loop reads CASSEHHQRQGAGQFF. The CDR3 nucleotides are TGCGCCAGCAGTGAGCACCACCAGAGACAGGGGGCGGGTCAGTTCTTC.